One sample yielded the 31 T cell receptor beta chains listed below, sequenced in a study of blood T cell repertoires in COVID-19 (dated by TCRdb to about 2020). Libraries were prepared through the immunoSEQ multiplex PCR assay. TCRdb carries this immuneACCESS record with in-frame sequences only. Its versions omit some clonotypes, under half of them owing to an unresolved V gene in the studies checked, with the rest unexplained. The sample table holds under 150,000 clones, of which about 88% were seen once. The biggest ten clones account for more than 7% of the sample. The sequencing input was peripheral blood. The receptor set was obtained from a woman between 65 and 79 years old who had recovered from COVID-19.

CDR3 DNA sequence: TGTGCCAGCAGCTTAGCGTGGAAGGCGGATGAGCAGTTCTTC. Translated: CASSLAWKADEQFF. The chain joins TRBV7-2 to TRBJ2-1; D call uncertain. V was cut by 0 bases and J by 8 bases, with 11 bases left in between. Germline V lookup: CDR1 SGHTA, CDR2 FQGNSA. The CDR3 runs 14 residues.

The rearrangement uses TRBV6-2 or TRBV6-3 and TRBJ2-5; D is unclear. Germline CDR1 is MNHEY and CDR2 is SVGEGT. Trimming shortened V by 5 bases and J by 1 base, and 8 bases separated the two germline ends. This CDR3 is built from 13 residues. As DNA, the CDR3 is TGTGCCAGCAGTCCCGGGTCCCAAGAGACCCAGTACTTC. Protein: CASSPGSQETQYF.

This sequence joins TRBV19 and TRBJ2-7, with TRBD2 identical over 9 bases. V lost 6 bases to trimming and J lost 3 bases; unmatched junction nucleotides: 3. The CDR3 totals 13 residues. In germline, CDR1 is LNHDA, CDR2 SQIVND (reference sequence). Here the CDR3 DNA reads TGTGCCAGTAGAGCGGGGGGCTTCTACGAGCAGTACTTC. Translation: CASRAGGFYEQYF.

The chain has TRBV18 and TRBJ1-5, with D perhaps TRBD1 (6 bases). Germline values: CDR1 KGHSH, CDR2 LQKENI. The V end was cut by 2 bases, the J end by 2 bases, with 10 bases between. The CDR3 contains 15 residues. CDR3 bases: TGTGCCAGCTCACCAGGGGGGGCCGGCAATCAGCCCCAGCATTTT. Protein: CASSPGGAGNQPQHF.

The chain uses TRBV29-1 and TRBJ2-7; D perhaps matches TRBD2 (7 bases). This CDR3 has 14 residues. Deletions cut 4 bases from V and 2 bases from J, with 15 bases between. Germline V lookup: CDR1 SQVTM, CDR2 ANQGSEA. CDR3 nucleotides: TGCAGCGTTGCGGGGGGCCTACAAGCCTACGAGCAGTACTTC. Encoded protein: CSVAGGLQAYEQYF.

The chain has TRBV5-1 and TRBJ2-1; D is perhaps TRBD2 (5 bases). The CDR3 spans 15 residues. V lost 2 bases and J lost 3, with 12 bases in between. Looked up from germline, CDR1 is SGHRS and CDR2 is YFSETQ. The CDR3 DNA follows: TGCGCCAGCAGCTTTTTGGCGGGCAACTACAATGAGCAGTTCTTC. This codes for CASSFLAGNYNEQFF.

This clone was observed a single time. The chain employs TRBV5-1 and TRBJ2-3; TRBD2 matches 9 bases. Germline assignment: CDR1 SGHRS and CDR2 YFSETQ. The CDR3 sequence is 16 residues long. V lost 1 base, J lost 0 bases, and 3 bases stayed unmatched. CDR3 residues: CASSLPLAGSTDTQYF. The CDR3 DNA follows: TGCGCCAGCAGCTTGCCACTAGCGGGTAGCACAGATACGCAGTATTTT.

The V call is TRBV6-5, the J call TRBJ1-5; no clear D gene. CDR3 length: 15 amino acids. Trimming removed 2 bases at V and 7 bases at J, with 15 bases between. Germline CDR1 reads MNHEY; CDR2 reads SVGAGI. The CDR3 DNA reads as TGTGCCAGCAGTTACCAACCAGAACAACGACAGCCCCAGCATTTT. It yields the protein CASSYQPEQRQPQHF.

This chain links TRBV6-5 with TRBJ2-1, with D perhaps TRBD2 (5 bases). The CDR3 runs 11 residues. The germline V and J ends were trimmed by 6 bases and 12 bases, with 12 bases remaining between them. CDR1 is MNHEY, CDR2 SVGAGI, per germline. The CDR3 region has the DNA TGTGCCAGCAGGCCCCACGAGGGGCAGTTCTTC. It encodes CASRPHEGQFF.

V gene TRBV5-1 combines with J gene TRBJ1-2; the D is unclear. Germline V gene lookup returns CDR1 SGHRS and CDR2 YFSETQ. Trimming left V 0 bases short and J 7 bases short, with 10 bases between. The CDR3 totals 13 residues. The CDR3 reads CASSLESGGGYTF. The CDR3 DNA reads as TGCGCCAGCAGCTTGGAATCCGGCGGTGGCTACACCTTC.

The chain has TRBV4-3 and TRBJ2-5, with D perhaps TRBD2 (5 bases). Trimming removed 0 bases at V and 9 bases at J, with 14 bases between. CDR1 and CDR2 (germline): LGHNA, YSLEER. This CDR3 spans 14 amino acids. The CDR3 here is CASSQDIRRQPQYF. The CDR3 coding sequence is TGCGCCAGCAGCCAAGATATAAGGAGGCAGCCCCAGTACTTC.

The V gene is TRBV5-1, the J gene TRBJ2-3; tentatively, D is TRBD1 (6 bases). Germline V gene sequence: CDR1 SGHRS, CDR2 YFSETQ. This CDR3 has 16 amino acids. V was cut by 0 bases and J by 3 bases, with 14 bases left in between. The CDR3 bases are TGCGCCAGCAGCTTGGGGCTTCAGGGGCTAACAGATACGCAGTATTTT. Residues: CASSLGLQGLTDTQYF.

This clone counts as medium-sized. V usage is TRBV6-2 or TRBV6-3 and J usage is TRBJ2-1; possible D gene TRBD2, 7 bases. With 0 bases removed from V and 8 bases from J, the gap between germline ends came to 14 bases. The CDR3 runs to 15 residues. Germline lookup yields CDR1 MNHEY and CDR2 SVGEGT. CDR3 sequence: CASSYSGGGQDEQFF. The CDR3 bases are TGTGCCAGCAGTTACTCGGGGGGGGGCCAGGATGAGCAGTTCTTC.

The chain is built from TRBV6-5 and TRBJ2-7, with D possibly matching TRBD2 (5 bases). Between the trimmed V and J ends, which lost 4 bases and 5 bases, there was a span of 15 bases. Germline loops: CDR1 MNHEY, CDR2 SVGAGI. CDR3 length: 14 residues. This CDR3 reads CASSFTWTSHEQYF. DNA for the CDR3: TGTGCCAGCAGTTTCACATGGACTTCCCACGAGCAGTACTTC.

The V and J genes are TRBV7-6 and TRBJ1-6; TRBD1 agrees at 10 bases. Germline V gives CDR1 SGHVS, CDR2 FNYEAQ. V trimming: 1 base; J trimming: 2 bases; junction bases outside the gene matches: 8. There are 19 residues in the CDR3. The chain's CDR3 is CASSLGRQGAPPYNSPLHF. For the CDR3, the DNA is TGTGCCAGCAGCTTAGGCCGACAGGGGGCCCCCCCCTATAATTCACCCCTCCACTTT.

The chain joins TRBV30 to TRBJ2-6; D is ambiguous. The germline V gene encodes CDR1 GTSNPN and CDR2 SVGIG (reference sequence). This CDR3 contains 15 residues. V was clipped by 4 bases and J by 4 bases, with 14 bases between them. CDR3 sequence reads: CAWTRVGAGANVLTF. CDR3 coding DNA: TGTGCCTGGACTCGGGTCGGCGCGGGGGCCAACGTCCTGACTTTC.

CDR3 sequence (DNA): TGTGCCAGCAGCTTGGAGCCTAGCGGGCCCTTCACAGATACGCAGTATTTT. Amino acids: CASSLEPSGPFTDTQYF. The chain joins TRBV5-4 to TRBJ2-3, with 8 bases fitting TRBD2. Germline lookup yields CDR1 SGHNT and CDR2 YYREEE (reference sequence). The CDR3 runs to 17 residues. The ends lost 0 bases at V and 2 bases at J; junction bases unmatched: 8.

This sequence joins TRBV5-1 and TRBJ2-3, with 10 bases matching TRBD2. Germline V gives CDR1 SGHRS, CDR2 YFSETQ. The CDR3 covers 16 residues. V dropped 7 bases and J dropped 1; count of bases not matched to a gene: 9. CDR3 region: CASGVIAGGGTDTQYF. The CDR3 nucleotides read TGCGCCAGCGGAGTTATAGCGGGGGGAGGCACAGATACGCAGTATTTT.

The chain recombines TRBV5-1 with TRBJ2-7; 9 positions match TRBD1. The CDR3 runs to 13 residues. The V gene's germline CDR1 is SGHRS and CDR2 YFSETQ. Losses at the gene ends were 5 bases for V and 3 bases for J; bases not matched to a gene: 3. CDR3 amino acids: CASRTGQGYEQYF. CDR3 DNA sequence: TGCGCCAGCAGAACGGGACAGGGCTACGAGCAGTACTTC.

The rearrangement links TRBV6-5 to TRBJ2-1; no clear D gene. Germline V lookup: CDR1 MNHEY, CDR2 SVGAGI. The CDR3 is 14 residues long. The ends were cut back, 4 bases at V and 5 bases at J, with 12 bases in the middle. CDR3 in DNA: TGTGCCAGCAGTTCCTCGTACAGTAACAATGAGCAGTTCTTC. Protein: CASSSSYSNNEQFF.

The chain is built from TRBV7-9 and TRBJ2-3, with a possible D match to TRBD2 (6 bases). Trimming took off 5 bases at V and 5 bases at J, with 14 bases between the two ends. There are 14 residues in the CDR3. CDR1 and CDR2 from the germline V gene are SEHNR and FQNEAQ (reference sequence). The CDR3 nucleotides are TGTGCCAGCAGCCTTCCCTCGGGAGAAGATACGCAGTATTTT. Translation: CASSLPSGEDTQYF.

This sequence joins TRBV2 and TRBJ1-5; 9 bases agree with TRBD1. V trimming: 4 bases; J trimming: 5 bases; junction bases outside the gene matches: 3. This CDR3 region has 14 residues. Germline loops: CDR1 SNHLY, CDR2 FYNNEI. CDR3 protein: CASSGDRVYQPQHF. CDR3 DNA sequence: TGTGCCAGCAGTGGGGACAGGGTTTATCAGCCCCAGCATTTT.

The chain links TRBV29-1 to TRBJ1-1; TRBD1 might be the D (6 bases). V lost 2 bases and J lost 3, with 16 bases in between. The CDR3 covers 15 residues. Germline-derived CDR1 and CDR2 are SQVTM and ANQGSEA. The CDR3 protein is CSVERSFWGHTEAFF. The CDR3 coding sequence is TGCAGCGTTGAAAGGTCGTTTTGGGGGCACACTGAAGCTTTCTTT.

The CDR3 sequence is CASSLLGRNTGELFF. Here the CDR3 DNA reads TGTGCCAGCAGCTTGCTGGGGAGGAACACCGGGGAGCTGTTTTTT. The chain recombines TRBV5-4 with TRBJ2-2; D possibly corresponds to TRBD2 (5 bases). Trimming removed 1 base at V and 1 base at J, with 8 bases between. The CDR3 has 15 residues. In germline, CDR1 is SGHNT, CDR2 YYREEE (reference sequence).

The rearrangement uses TRBV29-1 and TRBJ2-7; 8 positions match TRBD1. Per germline, CDR1 SQVTM and CDR2 ANQGSEA. V gave up 6 bases and J gave up 1 base; unmatched junction bases: 8. CDR3 size: 14 residues. CDR3 protein: CSVTRQGSSYEQYF. The CDR3 region has the DNA TGCAGCGTCACCCGACAGGGGTCTTCCTACGAGCAGTACTTC.

The V gene is TRBV7-2, the J gene TRBJ1-1; 10 bases fit TRBD1. V shed 11 bases and J 2 bases; nucleotides not matched to a gene: 5. Germline CDR1 and CDR2: SGHTA and FQGNSA. The CDR3 extends over 13 amino acids. DNA of the CDR3: TGTGCCGGAGGGGACAGGGGAAACACTGAAGCTTTCTTT. It yields the protein CAGGDRGNTEAFF.

This clone was recorded once. The genes are TRBV4-1 and TRBJ2-5; 9 nucleotides agree with TRBD1. CDR1 and CDR2 from the germline V gene are MGHRA and YSYEKL. The CDR3 spans 15 residues. J gave up 1 base and V 5 bases, and 5 bases lay outside the gene matches. The CDR3 here is CASSGTGTSQETQYF. The CDR3 DNA reads as TGCGCCAGCAGCGGGACAGGGACGTCCCAAGAGACCCAGTACTTC.

The CDR3 sequence is CATSDAGLAGRDNEQFF. The CDR3 bases are TGTGCCACCAGTGATGCGGGACTAGCGGGAAGGGACAATGAGCAGTTCTTC. This sequence joins TRBV24-1 and TRBJ2-1; 13 bases line up with TRBD2. V shed 3 bases, J shed 5 bases, and the junction held 6 bases outside the gene matches. Germline assignment: CDR1 KGHDR and CDR2 SFDVKD. The CDR3 is 17 residues long.

Only a few counts were recorded for this clone. V and J are TRBV15 and TRBJ2-5, with 11 bases lining up with TRBD2. From germline, CDR1 is LNHNV and CDR2 YYDKDF (reference sequence). The CDR3 runs 17 residues. With V trimmed by 5 bases and J by 2 bases, 10 bases remained unmatched. CDR3 amino acids: CATSGASGGPAQETQYF. The CDR3 coding sequence is TGTGCCACCAGCGGGGCTAGCGGGGGGCCCGCTCAAGAGACCCAGTACTTC.

There are a few counts of this clone. The chain combines TRBV19 with TRBJ1-1; D gene ambiguous. This CDR3 has 13 amino acids. The germline V and J ends were trimmed by 10 bases and 11 bases, with 23 bases remaining between them. Germline V gene sequence: CDR1 LNHDA, CDR2 SQIVND (reference sequence). DNA of the CDR3: TGTGCCACCGGCGGCGGGCGGCGGCCGACGGCTTTCTTT. This codes for CATGGGRRPTAFF. The whole variable domain, remainder taken from reference TRBV19 and TRBJ1-1, is DGGITQSPKYLFRKEGQNVTLSCEQNLNHDAMYWYRQDPGQGLRLIYYSQIVNDFQKGDIAEGYSVSREKKESFPLTVTSAQKNPTAFYLCATGGGRRPTAFFGQGTRLTVV.

The V and J genes are TRBV6-5 and TRBJ1-6; D perhaps matches TRBD1 (6 bases). The CDR3 totals 16 residues. With 0 bases removed from V and 6 bases from J, the gap between germline ends came to 12 bases. Per the germline V gene, CDR1 is MNHEY and CDR2 is SVGAGI. The CDR3 loop is CASSYSYGQFNSPLHF. The CDR3 nucleotides read TGTGCCAGCAGTTACTCGTATGGACAGTTTAATTCACCCCTCCACTTT.